This T cell receptor (beta chain) comes out of a study of shared clonotypes between healthy human individuals. The germline V and J ends were trimmed by 5 bases and 5 bases, with 21 bases remaining between them. The germline gives CDR1 SGHTA, CDR2 FQGNSA. The CDR3 extends over 16 amino acids. Sequencing used immunoSEQ multiplex PCR; TCRdb keeps in-frame clones, though not all of them. The sample lists approximately 980,000 clones, approximately 76% occurring once. The source is a man aged 18-30 years in good health. The chain links TRBV7-2 to TRBJ1-1, with D unresolved. Sequenced material: memory CD4+ T cells sorted from blood. Documented subset: CD45RA-negative fraction. The CDR3: CASSPTPSAGRTEAFF. The CDR3 DNA is TGTGCCAGCAGCCCCACACCCTCAGCGGGGAGAACTGAAGCTTTCTTT. Using reference TRBV7-2 and TRBJ1-1 for the parts outside the CDR3, the full variable domain is GAGVSQSPSNKVTEKGKDVELRCDPISGHTALYWYRQSLGQGLEFLIYFQGNSAPDKSGLPSDRFSAERTGGSVSTLTIQRTQQEDSAVYLCASSPTPSAGRTEAFFGQGTRLTVV.